These 20 T cell receptor beta chains share one sample of origin, sequenced in a study of blood T cell repertoires in COVID-19. This table comes from immunoSEQ multiplex PCR, and its TCRdb copy is limited to in-frame clones, with some not included. The table has 150,000 to 200,000 clones, approximately 90% seen once. What was sequenced was peripheral blood. These receptors were collected from a woman aged 70-85 years with COVID-19, enrolled during active disease.

Details on this clone: Other DNA sequences from this sample encode an identical CDR3 as well. The chain employs TRBV5-1 and TRBJ2-5, with 7 bases matching TRBD1. V lost 4 bases, J lost 1 base, and 4 bases stayed unmatched. CDR1 SGHRS and CDR2 YFSETQ come from the germline V gene. This CDR3 is built from 14 residues. The CDR3 spells CASSPGTVQETQYF. The CDR3 region has the DNA TGCGCCAGCAGCCCAGGGACAGTCCAAGAGACCCAGTACTTC. Full variable domain (missing parts from reference TRBV5-1 and TRBJ2-5): KAGVTQTPRYLIKTRGQQVTLSCSPISGHRSVSWYQQTPGQGLQFLFEYFSETQRNKGNFPGRFSGRQFSNSRSEMNVSTLELGDSALYLCASSPGTVQETQYFGPGTRLLVL.

The rearrangement joins TRBV5-1 to TRBJ1-5, with D uncertain. CDR3 size: 14 residues. Germline V lookup: CDR1 SGHRS, CDR2 YFSETQ. V was shortened by 1 base and J by 6 bases, with 11 bases between the two germline ends. Here the CDR3 DNA reads TGCGCCAGCAGCTTGTTTGAGGGCGGTCAGCCCCAGCATTTT. This translates into CASSLFEGGQPQHF.

The chain combines TRBV27 with TRBJ2-2, with 8 bases aligning to TRBD2. J lost 2 bases, V lost 3 bases, and 2 bases had no gene match. This CDR3 has 15 residues. Germline assignment: CDR1 MNHEY and CDR2 SMNVEV (reference sequence). CDR3 sequence (DNA): TGTGCCAGCAGTTTGTTAGCGGGAAACACCGGGGAGCTGTTTTTT. It translates to CASSLLAGNTGELFF.

The CDR3, as DNA: TGTGCCAGCAGCCACAGACAGGGTGGCTACGAGCAGTACTTC. This gives the protein CASSHRQGGYEQYF. The V call is TRBV9, the J call TRBJ2-7; TRBD1 aligns across 7 bases. Germline lookup yields CDR1 SGDLS and CDR2 YYNGEE. This CDR3 has 14 residues. V dropped 4 bases and J dropped 3; count of bases not matched to a gene: 7.

The chain is built from TRBV6-2 or TRBV6-3 and TRBJ1-2, with a weak D call TRBD1 (5 bases). CDR1 MNHEY and CDR2 SVGEGT come from the germline V gene. The CDR3 has 17 amino acids. V lost 1 base and J lost 6, with 21 bases in between. CDR3 sequence reads: CASSYFPGRLLTDGYTF. The DNA of the CDR3 is TGTGCCAGCAGTTACTTCCCAGGGCGGCTCCTCACGGATGGCTACACCTTC.

The rearrangement links TRBV12-3 or TRBV12-4 to TRBJ2-3, with D uncertain. The CDR3 runs 12 residues. The V end was cut by 6 bases, the J end by 2 bases, with 6 bases between. In DNA, the CDR3 is TGTGCCAGCAGCCCTAACACAGATACGCAGTATTTT. It is translated as CASSPNTDTQYF.

The genes are TRBV28 and TRBJ2-7, with 9 bases matching TRBD2. J was trimmed by 3 bases and V by 7 bases; bases with no gene match: 10. The CDR3 length is 15 residues. CDR1 is MDHEN and CDR2 is SYDVKM in the germline V gene. The CDR3 nucleotides read TGTGCCAGCACCCTACCGCGAGCGGGAGGCTACGAGCAGTACTTC. Its protein product is CASTLPRAGGYEQYF.

This chain uses TRBV28 with TRBJ1-1, with unresolved D. Per the germline V gene, CDR1 is MDHEN and CDR2 is SYDVKM. The ends were cut back, 10 bases at V and 0 bases at J, with 12 bases in the middle. This CDR3 has 13 amino acids. CDR3 residues: CANRVLMNTEAFF. The CDR3 coding sequence is TGTGCCAACAGAGTACTAATGAACACTGAAGCTTTCTTT.

This clone has only a few counts. This chain uses TRBV30 with TRBJ1-5; no reliable D call. The CDR3 extends over 13 amino acids. V lost 2 bases, J lost 7 bases, and 12 bases lay in between. The germline gives CDR1 GTSNPN, CDR2 SVGIG (reference sequence). The CDR3: CAWSPQDGQPQHF. CDR3 bases: TGTGCCTGGAGTCCCCAGGATGGACAGCCCCAGCATTTT.

This rearrangement joins TRBV14 to TRBJ2-7; 7 positions agree with TRBD2. Germline CDR1 is SGHDN and CDR2 is FVKESK. The CDR3 runs to 14 residues. The ends lost 4 bases at V and 6 bases at J; junction bases unmatched: 9. The CDR3 nucleotides are TGTGCCAGCAGCCTCAAGGCGGGAGTGGGCGAGCAGTACTTC. It specifies CASSLKAGVGEQYF.

J is TRBJ2-4 and V is TRBV2; the match to TRBD2 covers 9 bases. CDR1 is SNHLY and CDR2 is FYNNEI in the germline V gene. The V gene end was trimmed by 5 bases and the J gene end by 7 bases; junction bases not matched to a gene: 6. The CDR3 spans 14 residues. CDR3 residues: CASSTVAGVNIQYF. CDR3 bases: TGTGCCAGCAGTACAGTAGCGGGAGTGAACATTCAGTACTTC.

The gene calls are TRBV4-1 and TRBJ2-1; 13 positions agree with TRBD2. The CDR3 covers 15 residues. Trimming took 4 bases from V and 4 from J; bases not matched to a gene: 1. Germline V gives CDR1 MGHRA, CDR2 YSYEKL. This chain's CDR3 is CASSPGLAGYNEQFF. The DNA of the CDR3 is TGCGCCAGCAGCCCGGGACTAGCGGGATACAATGAGCAGTTCTTC.

This rearrangement joins TRBV5-1 to TRBJ2-2, with 7 bases that match TRBD2. The germline V gene has CDR1 SGHRS and CDR2 YFSETQ. The CDR3 runs to 14 residues. With V trimmed by 8 bases and J by 3 bases, 7 bases remained unmatched. This CDR3 reads CASRLAGDTGELFF. CDR3 sequence (DNA): TGCGCCAGTAGACTAGCTGGGGACACCGGGGAGCTGTTTTTT.

The J gene is TRBJ1-3, the V gene TRBV5-1; 9 positions match TRBD1. Germline V gene lookup returns CDR1 SGHRS and CDR2 YFSETQ. The CDR3 is 15 residues long. Trimming took 1 base from V and 2 from J; bases not matched to a gene: 1. CDR3 sequence (DNA): TGCGCCAGCAGCTTGTGGACAGGGGCTGGAAACACCATATATTTT. It yields the protein CASSLWTGAGNTIYF.

The rearrangement links TRBV7-9 to TRBJ2-5, with TRBD2 matching 7 bases. CDR3 length: 17 residues. The V segment lost 5 bases and the J segment 2 bases; nucleotides outside the gene matches: 14. Germline-derived CDR1 and CDR2 are SEHNR and FQNEAQ (reference sequence). This chain's CDR3 is CASSPAVAGNLQETQYF. For the CDR3, the DNA is TGTGCCAGCAGCCCCGCGGTAGCGGGCAACCTACAAGAGACCCAGTACTTC.

The V call is TRBV5-6, the J call TRBJ2-7; a weak D match, TRBD2 (6 bases). The ends were cut back, 0 bases at V and 5 bases at J, with 18 bases in the middle. The CDR3 is 16 amino acids. Per germline, CDR1 SGHDT and CDR2 YYEEEE. The CDR3 DNA reads TGTGCCAGCAGCTTGGAGGGGACTCCCGTGTATCACGAGCAGTACTTC. Its translation is CASSLEGTPVYHEQYF.

This clone has a handful of counts. Other DNA sequences in this sample translate to the same CDR3. J is TRBJ1-3 and V is TRBV3-1 (or the pseudogene TRBV3-2); TRBD1 matches at 7 bases. The CDR3 contains 15 residues. The V and J ends lost 1 base and 3 bases, in that order; junction bases with no gene match: 3. Germline V gene data show CDR1 as LGHDT and CDR2 as YNNKEL (reference sequence). CDR3 coding DNA: TGTGCCAGCAGCCAAGCGACAGGGTATGGAAACACCATATATTTT. This translates into CASSQATGYGNTIYF.

The rearrangement joins TRBV23-1 to TRBJ2-3, with 9 bases lining up with TRBD2. TRBV23-1 is an open reading frame, and its role is uncertain. Trimming took 5 bases from V and 0 from J; bases not matched to a gene: 9. CDR3 length: 17 residues. CDR3: CASSYVTSGLSTDTQYF. The CDR3 DNA reads TGCGCCAGCAGTTATGTCACTAGCGGGCTAAGCACAGATACGCAGTATTTT.

The V and J genes are TRBV15 and TRBJ2-2; 8 bases are shared with TRBD2. V lost 1 base and J lost 5; bases outside the gene matches: 6. There are 16 residues in the CDR3. Looked up from germline, CDR1 is LNHNV and CDR2 is YYDKDF (reference sequence). CDR3 in DNA: TGTGCCACCAGCAGAGCGTCGGGAGGGCGAACCGGGGAGCTGTTTTTT. This codes for CATSRASGGRTGELFF.

The chain employs TRBV20-1 and TRBJ2-5; D gene unclear. V lost 5 bases and J lost 0, with 4 bases in between. The germline V gene encodes CDR1 DFQATT and CDR2 SNEGSKA (reference sequence). The CDR3 extends over 11 amino acids. CDR3 nucleotides: TGCAGTGCTGAGCACCAAGAGACCCAGTACTTC. Its translation is CSAEHQETQYF.